This T cell receptor beta chain came from a study of T cell responses to AZD1222 COVID-19 vaccine. The study, taken as a whole, reports: None of the repertoires were sampled until the peak T cell response had passed.

Profiled with immunoSEQ multiplex PCR; TCRdb holds only in-frame clones, not every one. The table shows fewer than 120,000 clones, with 88% occurring only once. This clone was recorded only once. Its antigen is as yet unknown. The CDR3 sequence is 14 residues long. The germline CDR1 and CDR2 sequences are GTSNPN and SVGIG (reference sequence). Trimming removed 3 bases from V and 8 bases from J; junction bases left unmatched: 7. The specimen was peripheral blood, collected on day 0 of AZD1222 vaccination. The V and J genes are TRBV30 and TRBJ1-4, with TRBD1 matching over 9 bases. The sequence was collected from an adult in good health. CDR3 residues: CAWSLQGAGEKLFF. The CDR3 coding sequence is TGTGCCTGGAGCTTACAGGGGGCAGGGGAAAAACTGTTTTTT.